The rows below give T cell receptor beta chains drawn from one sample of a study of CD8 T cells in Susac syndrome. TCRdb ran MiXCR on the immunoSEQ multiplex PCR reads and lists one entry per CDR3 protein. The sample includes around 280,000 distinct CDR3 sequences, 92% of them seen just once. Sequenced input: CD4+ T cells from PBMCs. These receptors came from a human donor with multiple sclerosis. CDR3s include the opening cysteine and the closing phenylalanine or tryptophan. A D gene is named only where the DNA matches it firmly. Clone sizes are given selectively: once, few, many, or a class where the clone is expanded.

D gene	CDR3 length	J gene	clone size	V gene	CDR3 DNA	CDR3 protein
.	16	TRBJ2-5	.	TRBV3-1	TGTGCCAGCAGCACTCCTCGGGGGGCCGGCACGGAGACCCAGTACTTC	CASSTPRGAGTETQYF
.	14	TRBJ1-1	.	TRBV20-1	TGCAGTGCTAGAGAGCTGGTAGGGGAGACTGAAGCTTTCTTT	CSARELVGETEAFF
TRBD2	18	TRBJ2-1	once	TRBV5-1	TGCGCCAGCAGCTTGGAGACTAGCGGAGGGAGCTCCTACAATGAGCAGTTCTTC	CASSLETSGGSSYNEQFF
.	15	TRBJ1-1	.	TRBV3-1	TGTGCCAGCAGCCAAGGGGTCGTGGGGTGGACTGAAGCTTTCTTT	CASSQGVVGWTEAFF
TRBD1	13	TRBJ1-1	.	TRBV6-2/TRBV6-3	TGTGCCAGCAGTAAACAGGGGAGCACTGAAGCTTTCTTT	CASSKQGSTEAFF
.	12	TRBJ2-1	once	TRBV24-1	TGTGCCACCAGTGATTCGGTCGGTGAGCAGTTCTTC	CATSDSVGEQFF
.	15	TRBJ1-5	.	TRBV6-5	TGTGCCAGCAGTTACTCACAGTATAGCAATCAGCCCCAGCATTTT	CASSYSQYSNQPQHF
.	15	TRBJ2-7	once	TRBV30	TGTGCCTGGCTGGGGGTGGGGGGGCAGTTCTACGAGCAGTACTTC	CAWLGVGGQFYEQYF
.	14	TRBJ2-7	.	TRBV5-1	TGCGCCAGCAGCTTGGACCCAGGGGCGGGTGAGCAGTACTTC	CASSLDPGAGEQYF
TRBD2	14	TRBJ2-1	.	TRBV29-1	TGCAGCGTTGATGGGACTAGAAGCGGGAATGAGCAGTTCTTC	CSVDGTRSGNEQFF
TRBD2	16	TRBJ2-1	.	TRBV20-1	TGCAGTGCTAGAGATCCGACTAGCGGGATGTCCAATGAGCAGTTCTTC	CSARDPTSGMSNEQFF
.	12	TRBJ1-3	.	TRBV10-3	TGTGCCATCAGTGAGTCGGAAAACACCATATATTTT	CAISESENTIYF
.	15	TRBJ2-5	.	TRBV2	TGTGCCAGCAGCCCTCGGGACAACCGGGGGGAGACCCAGTACTTC	CASSPRDNRGETQYF
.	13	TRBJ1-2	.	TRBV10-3	TGTGCCATCAGCGAAACGGAAAACTATGGCTACACCTTC	CAISETENYGYTF
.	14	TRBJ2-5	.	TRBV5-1	TGCGCCAGCAGCTTCAGGGACATCCAAGAGACCCAGTACTTC	CASSFRDIQETQYF
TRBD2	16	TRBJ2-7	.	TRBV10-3	TGTGCCATCAGTGCAGCCCTCGCGGGGGGCAGGTACGAGCAGTACTTC	CAISAALAGGRYEQYF
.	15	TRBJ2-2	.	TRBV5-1	TGCGCCAGCAGCTTATGGGGCGAGAACACCGGGGAGCTGTTTTTT	CASSLWGENTGELFF
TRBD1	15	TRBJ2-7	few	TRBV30	TGTGCCTGGGGGGGACAGGGGACAAGCTCCTACGAGCAGTACTTC	CAWGGQGTSSYEQYF
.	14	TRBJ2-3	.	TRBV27	TGTGCCAGCAGTTTAAGGGCCACCGCAGGTACGCAGTATTTT	CASSLRATAGTQYF
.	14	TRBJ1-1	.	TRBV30	TGTGCCTGGAGTGCTCCGGGACGCCGTGTGCAAGCTTTCTTT	CAWSAPGRRVQAFF
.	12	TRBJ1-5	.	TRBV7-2	TGTGCCAGCAGCTTAGGGCGTCAGCCCCAGCATTTT	CASSLGRQPQHF
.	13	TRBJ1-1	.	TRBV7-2	TGTGCCAGCAGCTTAAAGGTAGTAAGTGGAGCTTTCTTT	CASSLKVVSGAFF
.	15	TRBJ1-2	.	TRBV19	TGTGCCAGTAGTTCCCCCCGCGGGGTCGGCTATGGCTACACCTTC	CASSSPRGVGYGYTF
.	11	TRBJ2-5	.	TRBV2	TGTGCCAGCAGTCTCCATGAGACCCAGTACTTC	CASSLHETQYF
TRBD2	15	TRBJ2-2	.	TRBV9	TGTGCCAGCAGCCCGATAGCGGGTAGCACCGGGGAGCTGTTTTTT	CASSPIAGSTGELFF
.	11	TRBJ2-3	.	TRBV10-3	TGTGCCATCCGGAGGGTGGATACGCAGTATTTT	CAIRRVDTQYF
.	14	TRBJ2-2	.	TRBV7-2	TGTGCCAGCACTCAAGTAGCCCCAACCGGGGAGCTGTTTTTT	CASTQVAPTGELFF
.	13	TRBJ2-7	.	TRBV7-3	TGTGCCAGCAGCATATCAGGGAACCACGAGCAGTACTTC	CASSISGNHEQYF
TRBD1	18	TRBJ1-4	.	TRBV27	TGTGCCAGCAGCTTAAGGGGACAGGAGATAACAAGCAATGAAAAACTGTTTTTT	CASSLRGQEITSNEKLFF
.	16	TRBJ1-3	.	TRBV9	TGTGCCAGCAGCGTAGTGGGATCCGGCTCTGGAAACACCATATATTTT	CASSVVGSGSGNTIYF
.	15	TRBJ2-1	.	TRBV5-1	TGCGCCAGCAGCTTAGTTAAGCTCTCCTACAATGAGCAGTTCTTC	CASSLVKLSYNEQFF
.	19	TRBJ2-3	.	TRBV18	TGTGCCAGCTCACCATTGACAGGCGCGGGAGTTCCAAGGCCGGATACGCAGTATTTT	CASSPLTGAGVPRPDTQYF
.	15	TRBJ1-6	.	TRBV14	TGTGCCAGCAGCCAAGGCCAGGGAATTAATTCACCCCTCCACTTT	CASSQGQGINSPLHF
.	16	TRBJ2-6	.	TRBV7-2	TGTGCCAGCAGCTTAGCATTGTTGGCTGGGGCCAACGTCCTGACTTTC	CASSLALLAGANVLTF
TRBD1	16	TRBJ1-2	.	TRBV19	TGTGCCAGTTCACGAGGGGGCAAAGAGGCTAGGTATGGCTACACCTTC	CASSRGGKEARYGYTF
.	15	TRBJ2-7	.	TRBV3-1	TGTGCCAGCAGTCCCTTCCCTGGAGGTCCCACCGAGCAGTACTTC	CASSPFPGGPTEQYF
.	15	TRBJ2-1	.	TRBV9	TGTGCCAGCAGCCCATTGGGGGGCGGATACAATGGGCAGTTCTTC	CASSPLGGGYNGQFF
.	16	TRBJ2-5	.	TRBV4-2	TGTGCCAGCAGCCAGGGCCGAGACAAGTACCAAGAGACCCAGTACTTC	CASSQGRDKYQETQYF
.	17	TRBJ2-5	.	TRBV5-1	TGCGCCAGCAGCTCCTATCGTGGCGGTAGCGAAGGAGAGACCCAGTACTTC	CASSSYRGGSEGETQYF
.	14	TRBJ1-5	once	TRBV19	TGTGCCAGTACTACCGACGGACGGTACCAGCCCCAGCATTTT	CASTTDGRYQPQHF
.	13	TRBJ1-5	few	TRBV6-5	TGTGCCAGCAGTTACTCACATGAGCAGCCCCAGCATTTT	CASSYSHEQPQHF
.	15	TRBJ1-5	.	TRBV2	TGTGCCAGCAGTATGGACCGTGGGGGCAATCAGCCCCAGCATTTT	CASSMDRGGNQPQHF
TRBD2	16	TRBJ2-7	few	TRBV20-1	TGCAGTGCTAGAGATCGACGAACGACCGGGGGGGACGAGCAGTACTTC	CSARDRRTTGGDEQYF
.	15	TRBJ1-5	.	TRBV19	TGTGCCAGTAGTATACTCTTGACGGTAAATCAGCCCCAGCATTTT	CASSILLTVNQPQHF
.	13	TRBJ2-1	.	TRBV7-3	TGTGCCAGCAGCGCGAGCTCCTACAATGAGCAGTTCTTC	CASSASSYNEQFF
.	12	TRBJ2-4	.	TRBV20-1	TGCAGTGCGGGACTCTCAAAAAACATTCAGTACTTC	CSAGLSKNIQYF
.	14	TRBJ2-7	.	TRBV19	TGTGCCAGTAGTCAGACAGGTGGGAGCTACGAGCAGTACTTC	CASSQTGGSYEQYF
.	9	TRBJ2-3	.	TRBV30	TGTGCCTGCGGAGATACGCAGTATTTT	CACGDTQYF
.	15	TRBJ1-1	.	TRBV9	TGTGCCAGCAGCGCGAACAACCAACCTAACACTGAAGCTTTCTTT	CASSANNQPNTEAFF
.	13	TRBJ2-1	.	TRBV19	TGTGCCAGTAGTATAGGTATCCGGGAGACTGGATTCTTC	CASSIGIRETGFF
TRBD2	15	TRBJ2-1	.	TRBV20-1	TGCAGTGCCGACAAGACTAGCGGGGGGGGTGATGAGCAGTTCTTC	CSADKTSGGGDEQFF
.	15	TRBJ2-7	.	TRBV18	TGTGCCAGCTCGCCAACAGGACCCACGGGCTACGAGCAGTACTTC	CASSPTGPTGYEQYF
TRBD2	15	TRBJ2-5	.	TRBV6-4	TGTGCCAGCAGTGAGTTCGGGGGGAACCAAGAGACCCAGTACTTC	CASSEFGGNQETQYF
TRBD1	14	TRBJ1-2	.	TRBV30	TGTGCCTGGATTAGGGACAGGGGCAAATATGGCTACACCTTC	CAWIRDRGKYGYTF
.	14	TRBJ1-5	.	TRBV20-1	TGCAGTGCTAGAGATACCCGGCCGGGGCAGCCCCAGCATTTT	CSARDTRPGQPQHF
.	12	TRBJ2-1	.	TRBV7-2	TGTGCCAGCAGACTACTAAACAATGAGCAGTTCTTC	CASRLLNNEQFF
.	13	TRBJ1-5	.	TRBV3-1	TGTGCCAGCAGCCGTGGGCCTGATCAGCCCCAGCATTTT	CASSRGPDQPQHF
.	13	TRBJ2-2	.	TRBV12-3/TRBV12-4	TGTGCCAGCAGTTTTTGGGGAACCGGGGAGCTGTTTTTT	CASSFWGTGELFF
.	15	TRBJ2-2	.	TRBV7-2	TGTGCCAGCAGCTTAGGTCGTGGGGGGACCGGGGAGCTGTTTTTT	CASSLGRGGTGELFF
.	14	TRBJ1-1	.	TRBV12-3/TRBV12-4	TGTGCCAGCAGTTTTCAGGGGCGCCGAACTGAAGCTTTCTTT	CASSFQGRRTEAFF